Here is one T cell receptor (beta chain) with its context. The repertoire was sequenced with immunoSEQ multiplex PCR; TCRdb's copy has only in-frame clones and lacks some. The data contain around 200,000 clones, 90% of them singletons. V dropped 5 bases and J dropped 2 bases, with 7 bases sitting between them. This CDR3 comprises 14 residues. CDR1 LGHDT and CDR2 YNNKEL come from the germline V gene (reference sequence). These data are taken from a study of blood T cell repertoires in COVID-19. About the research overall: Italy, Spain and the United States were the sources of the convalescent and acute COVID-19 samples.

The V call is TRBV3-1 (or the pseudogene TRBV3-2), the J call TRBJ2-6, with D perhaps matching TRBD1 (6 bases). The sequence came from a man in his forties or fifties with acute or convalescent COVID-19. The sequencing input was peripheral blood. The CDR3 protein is CASSRTAGANVLTF. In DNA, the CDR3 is TGTGCCAGCAGCAGGACAGCTGGGGCCAACGTCCTGACTTTC.